The following is a T cell receptor (beta chain) sequence with its context. Antigen: not known. Sequencing used immunoSEQ multiplex PCR; TCRdb keeps in-frame clones, though not all of them. Among under 70,000 clones listed, around 86% were seen once. CDR1 is LNHDA and CDR2 is SQIVND in the germline V gene (reference sequence). V was shortened by 1 base and J by 6 bases, with 13 bases between the two germline ends. The CDR3 length is 14 residues. This sample stems from a study of OX40 agonist ivuxolimab in advanced cancers. The study, taken as a whole, reports: Also showing low normalized T-cell clonal expansion were some of the nonresponders. Individuals who were partial responders at 0.1-3.0 mg/kg had clonal expansion that ranked among the lowest. Clonal expansion from baseline to week 6 occurred in both CD4+ and CD8+ T cells.

This receptor was taken from an adult with an advanced solid tumor such as melanoma, head and neck, liver or kidney cancer. The chain uses TRBV19 and TRBJ2-7, with a possible D match to TRBD2 (5 bases). The specimen was CD4+ or CD8+ T cells sorted from blood, collected in a trial of the OX40 agonist ivuxolimab. The CDR3 spells CASSIGELVSEQYF. As DNA, the CDR3 is TGTGCCAGTAGTATAGGAGAACTAGTATCCGAGCAGTACTTC.